The T cell receptor beta chain under discussion was sequenced for a study of T cells after yellow fever vaccination. Only a few counts were recorded for this clonotype. TCRdb reprocessed the 5' RACE reads with MiXCR, giving one entry per CDR3 protein. This repertoire shows 350,000 or so distinct CDR3 sequences, approximately 8% found once; its top ten account for 17%. CDR3 length equals 16 residues. Germline V gene data show CDR1 as DFQATT and CDR2 as SNEGSKA (reference sequence). Trimming took 4 bases from V and 9 from J; bases not matched to a gene: 12. The TCR comes from a man between 18 and 29 years old who received the YFV17D yellow fever vaccine. This sample comprised PBMCs, obtained roughly 45 days after the first yellow fever vaccination. The gene calls are TRBV20-1 and TRBJ2-3, with 14 bases identical to TRBD2. The CDR3, as DNA: TGCAGTGCTAAGCAAATGCCGGGACTAGCGGGGGAGACGCAGTATTTT. This translates into CSAKQMPGLAGETQYF.